This is a list of T cell receptor beta chains from one sample in a study. TCRdb used MiXCR to reprocess the RT-PCR reads, holding one entry per CDR3 protein. The table has about 700,000 distinct CDR3 sequences, around 14% seen once; the top ten hold 3.6%. Sequenced input: memory CD4+ T cells from blood. The source is a female donor in good health, serving as a healthy control. Each CDR3 is given with its conserved first and last residue. Each record gives: clone size, J gene, D gene, V gene, CDR3 DNA, CDR3 protein. A D gene is named only where the DNA matches it firmly. For some rows the clone size is stated as once, few or many, or as a class when expanded; others skip it.

- TRBJ2-3 - TRBV12-3/TRBV12-4 TGTGTTAGCAGTTTTAGGACCACAGATACGCAGTATTTT CVSSFRTTDTQYF
many TRBJ2-1 - TRBV6-1 TGTGCCAGCAGTAAAGGACTGAATTACAATGAGCAGTTCTTC CASSKGLNYNEQFF
- TRBJ2-3 TRBD2 TRBV7-2 TGTGCCAGCAGCTCGGTCCCTGGGACTAGTACTAGCACAGATACGCAGTATTTT CASSSVPGTSTSTDTQYF
few TRBJ1-1 - TRBV12-3/TRBV12-4 TGTGCCAGCAGGCGACAGTCGAGTAAGGGTGAAGCTTTCTTT CASRRQSSKGEAFF
- TRBJ1-1 - TRBV12-3/TRBV12-4 TGTGCCAGCAGTTTAGAGGGCGGCTGGGACACTGAAGCTTTCTTT CASSLEGGWDTEAFF
many TRBJ2-4 TRBD2 TRBV12-3/TRBV12-4 TGTGCCAGCAGTTTAAGCGGGATAGCCAAAAACATTCAGTACTTC CASSLSGIAKNIQYF
few TRBJ1-2 - TRBV20-1 TGCAGTGCTAGTCCTAATGGGGGCTACACCTTC CSASPNGGYTF
many TRBJ2-7 - TRBV12-3/TRBV12-4 TGTGCCAGCAGTTTAGTGGGGGGAGCCTACGAGCAGTACTTC CASSLVGGAYEQYF
many TRBJ2-3 TRBD2 TRBV6-6 TGTGCCAGCAGTCCACCGGAGCTAGCGGGAATAGATACGCAGTATTTT CASSPPELAGIDTQYF
once TRBJ1-1 - TRBV20-1 TGCAGTGCTTACGGAGCGGGACAAAGTATAAGAGCTTTCTTT CSAYGAGQSIRAFF
- TRBJ2-7 - TRBV5-1 TGCGCCAGCAGCCGGACGGCCAGCTCCTACGAGCAGTACTTC CASSRTASSYEQYF
- TRBJ2-1 TRBD2 TRBV20-1 TGCAGTGCTACTTCGTTTACTAGCGGGGGGGCCTATGAGCAGTTCTTC CSATSFTSGGAYEQFF
- TRBJ2-1 - TRBV5-1 TGCGCCAGCAGCGGGAGCGAGGATCCCTACAATGAGCAGTTCTTC CASSGSEDPYNEQFF
many TRBJ1-1 - TRBV12-3/TRBV12-4 TGTGCCAGCAGTTTTTTGCTTGGGGAGACGATTGAAGCTTTCTTT CASSFLLGETIEAFF
- TRBJ1-5 TRBD1 TRBV11-2 TGTGCCAGCAGTGGACAGGCCTTTATAGTTCAGCCCCAGCATTTT CASSGQAFIVQPQHF
- TRBJ1-2 TRBD1 TRBV29-1 TGCAGCGTTGGGTGGGGCGGGACAGGGGGTTCGAACGGCTACACCTTC CSVGWGGTGGSNGYTF
- TRBJ2-2 TRBD2 TRBV3-1 TGTGCCAGCAGCCCCACCCAATGGGGAGGGCCAGGGGAGCTGTTTTTT CASSPTQWGGPGELFF
- TRBJ1-5 - TRBV12-3/TRBV12-4 TGTGCCAGCACCCGGGGGCAGGGTGCAGTTCAGCCCCAGCATTTT CASTRGQGAVQPQHF
- TRBJ2-7 - TRBV29-1 TGCAGCCCCGGGGCCATAACCTACGAGCAGTACTTC CSPGAITYEQYF
few TRBJ2-1 TRBD2 TRBV15 TGTGCCACCAGCACACCATCTGGGCTAGCGGGAGGGATAAGCTCCTACAATGAGCAGTTCTTC CATSTPSGLAGGISSYNEQFF
many TRBJ1-1 TRBD1 TRBV6-1 TGTGCCAGCAGTGACCCGCGGTTACAGGGGCCCAAGAGAGCTTTCTTT CASSDPRLQGPKRAFF
- TRBJ2-3 - TRBV2 TGTGCCAGCAGTGGACAAGGATCTAGCACAGATACGCAGTATTTT CASSGQGSSTDTQYF
- TRBJ1-5 - TRBV20-1 TGCAGTGCTAGTTCCGAGACGTATGGTTTCCGGCCCCAGCATTTT CSASSETYGFRPQHF
- TRBJ2-1 - TRBV6-1 TGTGCCAGCAGTGAAGCGGTATCAGACAATGAGCAGTTCTTC CASSEAVSDNEQFF
few TRBJ2-1 - TRBV5-1 TGCGCCAGCAGCTTGTTCTCGGGGGAGGATGAGCAGTTCTTC CASSLFSGEDEQFF